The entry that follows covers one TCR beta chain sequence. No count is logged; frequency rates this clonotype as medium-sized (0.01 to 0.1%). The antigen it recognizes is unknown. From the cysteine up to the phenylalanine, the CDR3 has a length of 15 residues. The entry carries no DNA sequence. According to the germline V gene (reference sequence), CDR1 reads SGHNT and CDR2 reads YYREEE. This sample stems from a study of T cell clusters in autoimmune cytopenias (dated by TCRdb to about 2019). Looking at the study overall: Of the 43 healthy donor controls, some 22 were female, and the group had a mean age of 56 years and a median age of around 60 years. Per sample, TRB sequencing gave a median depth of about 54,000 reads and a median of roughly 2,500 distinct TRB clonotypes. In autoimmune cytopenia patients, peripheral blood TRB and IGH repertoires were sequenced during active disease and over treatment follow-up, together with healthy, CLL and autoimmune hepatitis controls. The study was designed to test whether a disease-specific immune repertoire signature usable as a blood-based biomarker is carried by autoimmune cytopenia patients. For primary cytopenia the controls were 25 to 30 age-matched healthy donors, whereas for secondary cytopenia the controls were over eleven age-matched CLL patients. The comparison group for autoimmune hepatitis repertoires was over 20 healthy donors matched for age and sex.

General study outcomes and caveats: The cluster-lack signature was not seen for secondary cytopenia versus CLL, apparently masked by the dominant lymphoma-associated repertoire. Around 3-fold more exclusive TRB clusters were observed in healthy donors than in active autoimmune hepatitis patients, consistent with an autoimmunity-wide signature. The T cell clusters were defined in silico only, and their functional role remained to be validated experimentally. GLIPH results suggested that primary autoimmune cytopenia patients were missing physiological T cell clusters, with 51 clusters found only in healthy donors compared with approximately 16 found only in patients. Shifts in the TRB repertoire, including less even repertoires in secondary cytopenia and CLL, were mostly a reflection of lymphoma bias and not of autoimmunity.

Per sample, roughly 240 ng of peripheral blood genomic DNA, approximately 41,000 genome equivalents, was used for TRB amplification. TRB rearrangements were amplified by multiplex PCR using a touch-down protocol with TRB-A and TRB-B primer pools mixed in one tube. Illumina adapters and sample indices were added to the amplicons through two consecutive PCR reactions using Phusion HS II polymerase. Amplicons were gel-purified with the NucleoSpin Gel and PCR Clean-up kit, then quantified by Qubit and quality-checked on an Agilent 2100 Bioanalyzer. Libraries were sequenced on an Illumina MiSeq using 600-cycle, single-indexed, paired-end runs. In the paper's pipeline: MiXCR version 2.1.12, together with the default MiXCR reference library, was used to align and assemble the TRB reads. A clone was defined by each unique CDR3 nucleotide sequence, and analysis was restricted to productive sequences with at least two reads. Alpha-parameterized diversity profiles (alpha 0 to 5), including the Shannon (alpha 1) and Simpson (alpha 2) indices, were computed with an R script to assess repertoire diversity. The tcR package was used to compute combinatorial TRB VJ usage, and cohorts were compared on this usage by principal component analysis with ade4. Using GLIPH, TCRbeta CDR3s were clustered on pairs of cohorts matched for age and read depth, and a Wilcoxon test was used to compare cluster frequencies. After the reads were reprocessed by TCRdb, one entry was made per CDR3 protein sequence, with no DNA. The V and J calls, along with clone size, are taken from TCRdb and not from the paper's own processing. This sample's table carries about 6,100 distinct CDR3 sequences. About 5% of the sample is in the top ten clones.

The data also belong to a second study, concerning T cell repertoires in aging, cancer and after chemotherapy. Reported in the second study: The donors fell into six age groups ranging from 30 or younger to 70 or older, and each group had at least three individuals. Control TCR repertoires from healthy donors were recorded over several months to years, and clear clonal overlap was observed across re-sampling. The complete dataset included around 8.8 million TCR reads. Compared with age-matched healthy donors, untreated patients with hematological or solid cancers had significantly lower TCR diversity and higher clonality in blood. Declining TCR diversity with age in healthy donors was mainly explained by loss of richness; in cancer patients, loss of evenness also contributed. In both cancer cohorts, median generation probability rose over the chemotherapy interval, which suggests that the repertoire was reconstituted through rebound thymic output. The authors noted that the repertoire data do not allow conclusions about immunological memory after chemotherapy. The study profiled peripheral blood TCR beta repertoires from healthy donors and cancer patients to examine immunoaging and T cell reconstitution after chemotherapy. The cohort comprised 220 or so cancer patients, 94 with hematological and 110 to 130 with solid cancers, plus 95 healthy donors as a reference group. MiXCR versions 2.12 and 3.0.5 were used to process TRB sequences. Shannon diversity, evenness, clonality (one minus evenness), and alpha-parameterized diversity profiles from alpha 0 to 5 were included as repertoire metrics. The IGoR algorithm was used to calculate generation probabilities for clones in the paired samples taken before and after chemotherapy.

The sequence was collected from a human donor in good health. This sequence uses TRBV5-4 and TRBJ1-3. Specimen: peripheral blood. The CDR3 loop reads CASSRSGSSGNTIYF.